This TCR beta chain was recovered during a study of control samples from healthy donors and cancer patients. Generated by immunoSEQ multiplex PCR, the TCRdb table keeps only in-frame clones and is missing some. This sample has under 80,000 clones; around 95% occur once, and the top ten carry more than 5.5%. The specimen was blood. The source is a woman aged 40 to 50 in good health.

This chain's CDR3 is CASSGQQWGSGNTIYF. Written as DNA, the CDR3 is TGTGCCAGCTCGGGACAGCAATGGGGCTCTGGAAACACCATATATTTT. The chain uses TRBV2 and TRBJ1-3; 7 bases are shared with TRBD1. The CDR3 covers 16 residues. Losses at the gene ends were 8 bases for V and 0 bases for J; bases not matched to a gene: 10. Germline CDR1 SNHLY, CDR2 FYNNEI.